What follows are 23 T cell receptor beta chains derived from one specimen sequenced in a study of Graves' ophthalmopathy and Graves' hyperthyroidism. Amplifying from RNA transcripts, the study obtained TCR beta CDR3 regions. Second-round multiplex PCR came after a first-round RT-PCR that employed HTBI primers. Each CDR3 protein gets one entry after TCRdb re-called the multiplex PCR reads with MiXCR. The table shows some 240,000 distinct CDR3 sequences, with 45% occurring only once. The sample consisted of peripheral blood. The receptors were gathered from an adult man with Graves' ophthalmopathy.

This clonotype was observed at least ten times. The J gene is TRBJ1-5, the V gene TRBV24-1; the D is unclear. This CDR3 region has 16 residues. Germline CDR1 is KGHDR and CDR2 is SFDVKD. Trimming took 2 bases from V and 4 from J, leaving 14 bases between them. The CDR3, as DNA: TGTGCCACCAGTGATTCGTTACTCAACAAGAATCAGCCCCAGCATTTT. This sequence encodes CATSDSLLNKNQPQHF.

The gene calls are TRBV2 and TRBJ1-4; TRBD1 aligns across 8 bases. The V and J ends lost 5 bases and 4 bases, in that order; junction bases with no gene match: 6. CDR3 length equals 15 residues. In germline, CDR1 is SNHLY, CDR2 FYNNEI. Written as DNA, the CDR3 is TGTGCCAGCAGTAACAGGGGGATCGGTAATGAAAAACTGTTTTTT. It translates to CASSNRGIGNEKLFF.

Details on this clonotype: At one of its ends the junction is not consistent with the germline gene, which may arise from a read error. The V call is TRBV20-1, the J call TRBJ2-7; TRBD1 agrees at 7 bases. CDR1 is DFQATT and CDR2 is SNEGSKA in the germline V gene (reference sequence). CDR3 length equals 19 residues. CDR3 sequence (DNA): TGCAGTGCTCTATCACCCCCAACCTACCGGGACAGACTCTCCTGCGAGCAGTACTTC. This translates into CSALSPPTYRDRLSCEQYF.

The chain recombines TRBV5-1 with TRBJ2-7, with unresolved D. The CDR3 runs 12 residues. Germline V gene lookup returns CDR1 SGHRS and CDR2 YFSETQ. V shed 0 bases and J shed 12 bases, with 13 bases lying between them. The CDR3 DNA sequence: TGCGCCAGCAGCTTGGATGGTTTTGAACGGTACTTC. It is translated as CASSLDGFERYF.

The V call is TRBV3-1, the J call TRBJ1-5; 8 bases agree with TRBD1. With V trimmed by 1 base and J by 8 bases, 4 bases remained unmatched. Germline assignment: CDR1 LGHDT and CDR2 YNNKEL (reference sequence). CDR3 length equals 14 residues. The CDR3: CASSQVRGLEPQHF. The CDR3 bases are TGTGCCAGCAGCCAAGTCAGGGGGCTGGAGCCCCAGCATTTT.

This chain links TRBV5-1 with TRBJ2-2, with D perhaps TRBD1 (5 bases). The CDR3 covers 17 residues. V dropped 4 bases and J dropped 3 bases, with 19 bases sitting between them. Germline assignment: CDR1 SGHRS and CDR2 YFSETQ. CDR3 region: CASSRSEQVTYTGELFF. The CDR3 DNA reads as TGCGCCAGCAGCCGCTCCGAACAGGTTACTTACACCGGGGAGCTGTTTTTT.

Of note for this clonotype: A read error is possible here, since a much larger clone lies one base away. The V and J genes are TRBV2 and TRBJ1-1; TRBD1 is a possible D gene (5 bases). With 3 bases removed from V and 7 bases from J, the gap between germline ends came to 6 bases. The CDR3 runs 11 residues. Germline V gene sequence: CDR1 SNHLY, CDR2 FYNNEI. In nucleotides, the CDR3 is TGTGCCAGCAGTGACAGGGATGAAGCTTTCTTT. Translated: CASSDRDEAFF.

This clonotype was seen a handful of times. The chain employs TRBV6-5 and TRBJ1-5; D is possibly TRBD1 (6 bases). In germline, CDR1 is MNHEY, CDR2 SVGAGI. The CDR3 loop spans 17 amino acids. Trimming pared 5 bases from V and 0 bases from J, leaving 17 bases between. The CDR3 region is CASSEQGPTYSNQPQHF. The CDR3 coding sequence is TGTGCCAGCAGTGAACAGGGCCCAACTTATAGCAATCAGCCCCAGCATTTT.

This clonotype was counted many times. The rearrangement uses TRBV7-6 and TRBJ2-5; 11 bases are a match to TRBD2. Germline CDR1 and CDR2: SGHVS and FNYEAQ. The V segment lost 0 bases and the J segment 4 bases; nucleotides outside the gene matches: 7. CDR3 length: 17 amino acids. The DNA of the CDR3 is TGTGCCAGCAGCTTAGCAGTAGCGGGAGGGCCAGGAGAGACCCAGTACTTC. This gives the protein CASSLAVAGGPGETQYF.

V usage is TRBV7-4 and J usage is TRBJ1-6; 8 nucleotides match TRBD1. J was trimmed by 3 bases and V by 5 bases; bases with no gene match: 6. Germline-derived CDR1 and CDR2 are SGHVT and SQSDAQ. CDR3 length: 16 residues. CDR3 sequence: CASSARDRHYNSPLHF. As DNA, the CDR3 is TGTGCCAGCAGCGCCCGGGACAGGCACTATAATTCACCCCTCCACTTT.

For this clonotype: This may be a read error: a much more frequent sequence differs by one nucleotide. The chain couples TRBV24-1 to TRBJ1-5, with a weak D call TRBD1 (6 bases). The CDR3 loop spans 13 amino acids. Per germline, CDR1 KGHDR and CDR2 SFDVKD. CDR3 loop: CVTSDTGNQPQHF. The DNA of the CDR3 is TGTGTCACCAGTGATACAGGGAATCAGCCCCAGCATTTT.

The chain has TRBV11-2 and TRBJ2-6; D is ambiguous. The CDR3 is 17 amino acids. The germline CDR1 and CDR2 sequences are SGHAT and FQNNGV. Trimming removed 3 bases at V and 0 bases at J, with 12 bases between. The CDR3 loop is CASSLVGSSSGANVLTF. The CDR3 nucleotides read TGTGCCAGCAGCTTGGTTGGCAGCTCCTCTGGGGCCAACGTCCTGACTTTC. Complete variable domain (other parts from reference TRBV11-2 and TRBJ2-6): EAGVAQSPRYKIIEKRQSVAFWCNPISGHATLYWYQQILGQGPKLLIQFQNNGVVDDSQLPKDRFSAERLKGVDSTLKIQPAKLEDSAVYLCASSLVGSSSGANVLTFGAGSRLTVL.

This clonotype has only a few counts. The chain carries TRBV7-8 and TRBJ2-2; D remains ambiguous. The length of the CDR3 is 14 residues. Germline-derived CDR1 and CDR2 are SGHVS and FQNEAQ. V was cut by 3 bases and J by 2 bases, with 7 bases left in between. The CDR3 DNA reads as TGTGCCAGCAGCTTTGGCGGAAACACCGGGGAGCTGTTTTTT. This gives the protein CASSFGGNTGELFF.

In this sample, this clonotype turned up a few times. The chain links TRBV10-2 to TRBJ2-7; D possibly corresponds to TRBD2 (5 bases). The CDR3 sequence is 15 residues long. Trimming took off 3 bases at V and 0 bases at J, with 12 bases between the two ends. Germline values: CDR1 WSHSY, CDR2 SAAADI. The CDR3 DNA follows: TGCGCCAGCAGTGATCTCCGGGGAAACTCCTACGAGCAGTACTTC. Its protein is CASSDLRGNSYEQYF.

The rearrangement joins TRBV28 to TRBJ1-1; 9 bases are shared with TRBD1. This CDR3 spans 13 amino acids. V shed 7 bases and J 5 bases; nucleotides not matched to a gene: 5. The germline V gene encodes CDR1 MDHEN and CDR2 SYDVKM. CDR3 nucleotide sequence: TGTGCCAGCAAGGACAGGGGAAAAACTGAAGCTTTCTTT. Amino acid sequence: CASKDRGKTEAFF.

This sequence joins TRBV10-2 and TRBJ1-5; 11 bases match TRBD1. The trim removed 5 bases at V and 6 bases at J, leaving 9 bases unmatched. The germline CDR1 and CDR2 sequences are WSHSY and SAAADI. The CDR3 contains 16 residues. The CDR3 here is CASSSAGTGGSQPQHF. The CDR3 nucleotides are TGCGCCAGCAGTTCCGCCGGGACAGGGGGATCTCAGCCCCAGCATTTT.

This clonotype occurred a few times. The V call is TRBV2, the J call TRBJ1-1, with D uncertain. The V and J ends lost 5 bases and 6 bases respectively, with 4 bases between them. This CDR3 spans 10 amino acids. Germline loops: CDR1 SNHLY, CDR2 FYNNEI. The CDR3 is CASSFPEAFF. In DNA, the CDR3 is TGTGCCAGCAGTTTCCCTGAAGCTTTCTTT.

This chain links TRBV20-1 with TRBJ2-7; no clear D. The CDR3 is 13 amino acids. With 6 bases removed from V and 1 base from J, the gap between germline ends came to 13 bases. In germline, CDR1 is DFQATT, CDR2 SNEGSKA (reference sequence). The CDR3 nucleotides are TGCAGTGCCGAATCAGATTCATCCTACGAGCAGTACTTC. This sequence encodes CSAESDSSYEQYF.

Comments on this clonotype: This sequence may be a read error, since a much larger clone differs from it by one base. The chain is built from TRBV15 and TRBJ1-2; D is unresolved. This CDR3 region has 14 residues. From germline, CDR1 is LNHNV and CDR2 YYDKDF (reference sequence). The chain's CDR3 is CATNRDRTSYGYTF. The CDR3 nucleotides are TGTGCCACCAACAGAGATCGGACGTCTTATGGCTACACCTTC.

V usage is TRBV5-8 and J usage is TRBJ2-5, with a possible D match to TRBD2 (7 bases). The J call may be faulty, since TRBJ2-7 better matches the DNA end. The CDR3 length is 15 residues. Germline V gene sequence: CDR1 SGHTS, CDR2 YDEGEE. CDR3 region: CASRPWGGGSYEQYF. CDR3 DNA sequence: TGTGCCAGCAGGCCCTGGGGGGGCGGCTCCTACGAGCAGTACTTC.

CDR3 in amino acids: CAISKARGTANEKLFF. The DNA of the CDR3 is TGTGCCATCAGTAAGGCGAGGGGGACAGCAAATGAAAAACTGTTTTTT. V usage is TRBV10-3 and J usage is TRBJ1-4; 7 bases fit TRBD1. This CDR3 has 16 residues. Germline-derived CDR1 and CDR2 are ENHRY and SYGVKD. V was pared by 5 bases and J by 5 bases, with 11 bases of the junction left unmatched.

The chain couples TRBV10-1 to TRBJ2-6; D call uncertain. The germline CDR1 and CDR2 sequences are WNHNN and SYGVQD (reference sequence). CDR3 length equals 14 residues. V lost 8 bases and J lost 1, with 9 bases in between. The DNA for the CDR3 is TGCGCCAGCTTCCGTTGGTCTGGGGCCAACGTCCTGACTTTC. This encodes CASFRWSGANVLTF.

This clonotype was observed a handful of times. The J gene is TRBJ2-7, the V gene TRBV7-2; 10 nucleotides match TRBD1. CDR1 and CDR2 from the germline V gene are SGHTA and FQGNSA. After removal of 5 bases from V and 0 bases from J, the junction contained 7 bases not matched to a gene. The CDR3 totals 16 residues. The CDR3, as DNA: TGTGCCAGCAGCCTCCGGGACAGGGGCCTCTCCTACGAGCAGTACTTC. Translation gives CASSLRDRGLSYEQYF. Full variable domain (remainder filled in from reference TRBV7-2 and TRBJ2-7): GAGVSQSPSNKVTEKGKDVELRCDPISGHTALYWYRQSLGQGLEFLIYFQGNSAPDKSGLPSDRFSAERTGGSVSTLTIQRTQQEDSAVYLCASSLRDRGLSYEQYFGPGTRLTVT.